These T cell receptor beta chains were read from a single sample in a study of T cell responses to AZD1222 COVID-19 vaccine. Clones were sequenced by immunoSEQ multiplex PCR, and TCRdb holds only the in-frame ones, with some missing. The sample includes fewer than 90,000 clones, 88% of them seen just once. This material consisted of peripheral blood, taken 28 days after the second AZD1222 dose. The receptors here all came from an adult who received the AZD1222 COVID-19 vaccine. CDR3s include the opening cysteine and the closing phenylalanine or tryptophan. Fields, in order: J gene, D gene, CDR3 length, V gene, clone size, CDR3 DNA, CDR3 protein. D genes are given only for firm matches. Size is omitted from some rows. Given values are once, few, many or a class for expanded clones.

j_call: TRBJ2-3
d_call: -
cdr3_length: 15
v_call: TRBV11-2
clone_size: once
cdr3_nt: TGTGCCAGCAGCTTTAGTGCGGGGTTCACAGATACGCAGTATTTT
cdr3_aa: CASSFSAGFTDTQYF

j_call: TRBJ2-6
d_call: -
cdr3_length: 16
v_call: TRBV15
clone_size: few
cdr3_nt: TGTGCCACCAGCAGGGACAGTTACTCTGGGGCCAACGTCCTGACTTTC
cdr3_aa: CATSRDSYSGANVLTF

j_call: TRBJ1-2
d_call: -
cdr3_length: 14
v_call: TRBV9
clone_size: -
cdr3_nt: TGTGCCAGCAGCGTAGCTACAGCCAACTATGGCTACACCTTC
cdr3_aa: CASSVATANYGYTF

j_call: TRBJ2-1
d_call: TRBD2
cdr3_length: 15
v_call: TRBV30
clone_size: -
cdr3_nt: TGTGCCTGGAGTGTAAGTGGACTAGCCTACAATGAGCAGTTCTTC
cdr3_aa: CAWSVSGLAYNEQFF

j_call: TRBJ2-7
d_call: -
cdr3_length: 15
v_call: TRBV6-5
clone_size: few
cdr3_nt: TGTGCCAGCAGTCCCCAGCAGGGGAGCTCCTACGAGCAGTACTTC
cdr3_aa: CASSPQQGSSYEQYF

j_call: TRBJ2-1
d_call: TRBD2
cdr3_length: 15
v_call: TRBV29-1
clone_size: -
cdr3_nt: TGCAGCGTTGCCCTCGGGACTAGCGGGAGCAATGAGCAGTTCTTC
cdr3_aa: CSVALGTSGSNEQFF

j_call: TRBJ1-2
d_call: -
cdr3_length: 14
v_call: TRBV6-2/TRBV6-3
clone_size: -
cdr3_nt: TGTGCCAGCAGTTACTCCCCCTATGGAGACGGCTACACCTTC
cdr3_aa: CASSYSPYGDGYTF

j_call: TRBJ2-7
d_call: TRBD1
cdr3_length: 13
v_call: TRBV29-1
clone_size: -
cdr3_nt: TGCAGCGTCGGCGGACAGGGAGCCTACGAGCAGTACTTC
cdr3_aa: CSVGGQGAYEQYF

j_call: TRBJ1-4
d_call: TRBD1
cdr3_length: 15
v_call: TRBV2
clone_size: -
cdr3_nt: TGTGCCAGCAGTGAACTAGGACAGGCGAATGAAAAACTGTTTTTT
cdr3_aa: CASSELGQANEKLFF

j_call: TRBJ1-6
d_call: -
cdr3_length: 13
v_call: TRBV9
clone_size: -
cdr3_nt: TGTGCCAGCAGCGGGCAGAAGAATTCACCCCTCCACTTT
cdr3_aa: CASSGQKNSPLHF

j_call: TRBJ2-1
d_call: TRBD2
cdr3_length: 15
v_call: TRBV18
clone_size: -
cdr3_nt: TGTGCCAGCTCACCAAGGACTAGCGATTACAATGAGCAGTTCTTC
cdr3_aa: CASSPRTSDYNEQFF

j_call: TRBJ1-1
d_call: -
cdr3_length: 13
v_call: TRBV7-3
clone_size: once
cdr3_nt: TGTGCCAGCAGCTTACTTCTCGGAAGAGAAGCTTTCTTT
cdr3_aa: CASSLLLGREAFF